The 18 T cell receptor beta chains below come from one sample, sequenced in a study of metastatic and nonmetastatic thyroid tumors. Nobody among the patients had been given any treatment before thyroid surgery. TCRdb reanalyzed the PCR reads via MiXCR. The profile shows tens of thousands of clones, roughly 10% of them singletons. Sequenced input: blood. The receptors were gathered from a female donor with papillary thyroid cancer or a benign thyroid nodule (not recorded which). Some clones in this sample may be carry-over from other donors' samples.

This clone has a count of ten or more. The rearrangement joins TRBV3-1 to TRBJ2-7; 9 nucleotides agree with TRBD1. This CDR3 contains 14 residues. Germline V gene data show CDR1 as LGHDT and CDR2 as YNNKEL (reference sequence). The V segment lost 3 bases and the J segment 7 bases; nucleotides outside the gene matches: 7. The CDR3 bases are TGTGCCAGCAGCCAGGAGACAGGGGGTGGGGAGCAGTACTTC. It specifies CASSQETGGGEQYF.

This clone was recorded at least ten times. This may be a read error, as it is one base from a much larger clone. The sample contains more than one DNA sequence encoding this CDR3. The chain recombines TRBV20-1 with TRBJ2-7; D possibly corresponds to TRBD1 (5 bases). The V end lost 0 bases, the J end lost 0 bases, and 12 bases lay between the germline ends. CDR3 length: 15 amino acids. Germline loops: CDR1 DFQATT, CDR2 SNEGSKA (reference sequence). CDR3 sequence (DNA): TGCAGTGCTAGAGACCTGAGCAGGGACTCCTACGAGCAGTACTTC. This translates into CSARDLSRDSYEQYF.

This clone was counted ten times or more. V is TRBV20-1 and J is TRBJ1-2; no definite D call. CDR1 and CDR2 from the germline V gene are DFQATT and SNEGSKA (reference sequence). This CDR3 is built from 13 residues. V was shortened by 4 bases and J by 4 bases, with 13 bases between the two germline ends. This CDR3 reads CSAKVEVSYGYTF. The CDR3 region has the DNA TGCAGTGCTAAAGTCGAGGTTAGCTATGGCTACACCTTC.

This clone came up many times. The J gene is TRBJ1-2, the V gene TRBV6-1, with 7 bases matching TRBD1. This CDR3 is built from 12 residues. The germline V gene encodes CDR1 MNHNS and CDR2 SASEGT. Trimming at V came to 11 bases and at J to 5 bases, leaving 8 bases not matched to a gene. The CDR3 nucleotides read TGTGCCGCCGGGACAGATGCTTATGGCTACACCTTC. Translation gives CAAGTDAYGYTF.

Ten or more counts support this clone. Other nucleotide sequences in the sample specify the same CDR3. J is TRBJ2-2 and V is TRBV29-1; no clear D gene. This CDR3 comprises 14 residues. Germline V gene lookup returns CDR1 SQVTM and CDR2 ANQGSEA. Trimming stripped 6 bases from V and 0 bases from J, with 11 bases between. In nucleotides, the CDR3 is TGCAGCGTCGTGGGGTCCTCGAACACCGGGGAGCTGTTTTTT. This codes for CSVVGSSNTGELFF.

About this clone itself: A much larger clone differs by one base, so this may be a read error. This chain connects TRBV7-9 to TRBJ1-3; 9 bases are shared with TRBD1. This CDR3 contains 15 residues. Germline CDR1 SEHNR, CDR2 FQNEAQ (reference sequence). The CDR3, as DNA: TGTGTCAGCACCGTCGGGACAGGGTATGGAAACACCATATATTTT. As protein: CVSTVGTGYGNTIYF.

This clone was recorded many times. The chain joins TRBV20-1 to TRBJ2-1; the match to TRBD2 covers 9 bases. The germline gives CDR1 DFQATT, CDR2 SNEGSKA (reference sequence). The CDR3 runs to 15 residues. V shed 0 bases and J 7 bases; nucleotides not matched to a gene: 7. This CDR3 reads CSARDRGRAWNEQFF. DNA for the CDR3: TGCAGTGCTAGAGATCGCGGGAGGGCCTGGAATGAGCAGTTCTTC.

On this clone: A much bigger clone sits one base away, suggesting this may be a read error. The chain uses TRBV9 and TRBJ1-5; D perhaps matches TRBD1 (5 bases). Trimming stripped 4 bases from V and 2 bases from J, with 13 bases between. Germline V gives CDR1 SGDLS, CDR2 YYNGEE. The CDR3 has 15 residues. CDR3 sequence (DNA): TGTGCCAGCAGCAAGTCCCCGGGGGGCAATCAGCCCCAGCATTTT. It encodes CASSKSPGGNQPQHF.

This clone was seen many times. The chain employs TRBV3-1 and TRBJ1-1; D gene unclear. V was cut by 0 bases and J by 10 bases, with 12 bases left in between. Per germline, CDR1 LGHDT and CDR2 YNNKEL (reference sequence). CDR3 length: 13 residues. CDR3 sequence: CASSQDLLSLAFF. CDR3 nucleotide sequence: TGTGCCAGCAGCCAAGATCTCCTTTCGCTAGCTTTCTTT.

This clone was detected ten times or more. The V call is TRBV9, the J call TRBJ1-2; 7 bases map to TRBD1. The length of the CDR3 is 15 residues. Unmatched junction bases numbered 11, after V lost 4 bases and J lost 5 bases. Germline V gene lookup returns CDR1 SGDLS and CDR2 YYNGEE. For the CDR3, the DNA is TGTGCCAGCAGCCTACCATTGAGCAGGGGGTATGGCTACACCTTC. Encoded protein: CASSLPLSRGYGYTF.

This rearrangement joins TRBV11-2 to TRBJ1-2, with D maybe TRBD1 (6 bases). Germline lookup yields CDR1 SGHAT and CDR2 FQNNGV. V gave up 5 bases and J gave up 5 bases, with 21 bases separating them. The CDR3 covers 16 residues. Here the CDR3 reads CASSGGQGPFLYGYTF. The CDR3, as DNA: TGTGCCAGCAGCGGGGGGCAGGGGCCCTTCCTATATGGCTACACCTTC.

This clone appeared many times. The gene calls are TRBV5-5 and TRBJ2-6; D call uncertain. This CDR3 has 16 residues. Germline CDR1 SGHKS, CDR2 YYEKEE (reference sequence). Trimming left V 0 bases short and J 0 bases short, with 7 bases between. CDR3 region: CASSLDAASGANVLTF. The DNA for the CDR3 is TGTGCCAGCAGCTTGGATGCAGCCTCTGGGGCCAACGTCCTGACTTTC. Looking up the rest from reference TRBV5-5 and TRBJ2-6 gives the full variable domain: DAGVTQSPTHLIKTRGQQVTLRCSPISGHKSVSWYQQVLGQGPQFIFQYYEKEERGRGNFPDRFSARQFPNYSSELNVNALLLGDSALYLCASSLDAASGANVLTFGAGSRLTVL.

This clone was seen ten or more times. The J gene is TRBJ1-5, the V gene TRBV13; D ambiguous. CDR3 length equals 15 residues. V gave up 0 bases and J gave up 0 bases, with 6 bases separating them. CDR1 is PRHDT, CDR2 FYEKMQ, per germline (reference sequence). For the CDR3, the DNA is TGTGCCAGCAGCTTAGGAGGGCATAGCAATCAGCCCCAGCATTTT. It yields the protein CASSLGGHSNQPQHF.

A few counts support this clone. The chain is built from TRBV6-1 and TRBJ2-3, with a weak D call TRBD2 (5 bases). CDR1 and CDR2 (germline): MNHNS, SASEGT. Trimming shortened V by 6 bases and J by 3 bases, and 16 bases separated the two germline ends. CDR3 length: 15 residues. Written as DNA, the CDR3 is TGTGCCAGCAGGACTCTATCGGGATTAACAGATACGCAGTATTTT. It encodes CASRTLSGLTDTQYF.

This clone showed up many times. The chain joins TRBV20-1 to TRBJ1-5; TRBD1 might be the D (6 bases). The CDR3 is 13 amino acids. Germline CDR1 DFQATT, CDR2 SNEGSKA (reference sequence). V was trimmed by 3 bases and J by 3 bases, leaving 9 bases between them. The CDR3 bases are TGCAGTGCTAGCGACAGGCCCAATCAGCCCCAGCATTTT. Protein sequence: CSASDRPNQPQHF.

This clone has only a few counts. This clone may be a read error of a much larger clone one base away. Other DNA sequences in this specimen translate into the identical CDR3. The rearrangement links TRBV24-1 to TRBJ2-3; 8 positions match TRBD2. CDR1 is KGHDR, CDR2 SFDVKD, per germline. V lost 4 bases to trimming and J lost 6 bases; unmatched junction nucleotides: 14. This CDR3 region has 17 residues. CDR3 DNA sequence: TGTGCCACCAGTGACCCCAGGGAAGCGGGAGCGAGGGATACGCAGTATTTT. It yields the protein CATSDPREAGARDTQYF.

This clone showed up many times. This rearrangement joins TRBV5-5 to TRBJ1-1, with unresolved D. The V and J ends lost 6 bases and 1 base respectively, with 10 bases between them. Per germline, CDR1 SGHKS and CDR2 YYEKEE (reference sequence). The CDR3 consists of 13 residues. The CDR3 spells CASKGQQNTEAFF. Written as DNA, the CDR3 is TGTGCCAGCAAAGGGCAGCAGAACACTGAAGCTTTCTTT.

A few counts support this clone. The junction shows a germline mismatch at one end, possibly a read error. V and J are TRBV27 and TRBJ1-5, with D tentatively TRBD1 (6 bases). Germline CDR1 is MNHEY and CDR2 is SMNVEV (reference sequence). CDR3 length: 15 amino acids. CDR3 region: CASSQAGGASQPKNF. For the CDR3, the DNA is TGTGCCAGCAGCCAGGCGGGGGGGGCCAGCCAGCCCAAGAATTTT.